These T cell receptor beta chains were read from a single sample in a study of PD-1 blockade in classical Hodgkin lymphoma. TCRdb keeps only in-frame clones here, not all; method: immunoSEQ multiplex PCR. Of fewer than 30,000 clones detected, about four fifths appear once; the ten largest clones hold roughly 10%. The sequenced sample was peripheral blood mononuclear cells (PBMCs), obtained before the second cycle of nivolumab. The source of these receptors is a human donor with classical Hodgkin lymphoma. Each CDR3 is given with its conserved first and last residue. A D gene is named only where the DNA matches it firmly. Clone size is not always given. Where it is, it says once, few, many or a class for expanded clones.

D	V	size	J	DNA	CDR3
-	TRBV19	-	TRBJ2-7	TGTGCCAGTAGTATAGGAGGCAGTCGAGTCGTGGGCGAGCAGTACTTC	CASSIGGSRVVGEQYF
TRBD1	TRBV10-3	-	TRBJ2-7	TGTGCCATCAGTTTTGGGGACAGGGGCTACGAGCAGTACTTC	CAISFGDRGYEQYF
-	TRBV7-2	-	TRBJ2-2	TGTGCCAGCAGCTACGACGGAGTCACCGGGGAGCTGTTTTTT	CASSYDGVTGELFF
-	TRBV4-3	-	TRBJ2-1	TGCGCCAGCAGCCAAGATGGATCAGGGAACCTCAATGAGCAGTTCTTC	CASSQDGSGNLNEQFF
-	TRBV28	-	TRBJ2-7	TGTGCCAGCAGTTTGTGGCAGGGCTACGAGCAGTACTTC	CASSLWQGYEQYF
-	TRBV1	-	TRBJ2-3	TGCACCAGCAGCCAAGATCTGCTCCACTGCACAGATACGCAGTATTTT	CTSSQDLLHCTDTQYF
TRBD1	TRBV5-6	few	TRBJ1-2	TGTGCCAGCAGCGTGGACAGGATCTATGGCTACACCTTC	CASSVDRIYGYTF
-	TRBV2	-	TRBJ2-3	TGTGCCAGCAGTGAAGCGCGAGCAGACCCCAGCACAGATACGCAGTATTTT	CASSEARADPSTDTQYF
-	TRBV7-2	-	TRBJ2-7	TGTGCCAGCAGCGAAGGACTCTCCTACGAGCAGTACTTC	CASSEGLSYEQYF
TRBD1	TRBV11-1	-	TRBJ1-4	TGTGCCAGCAGCCTCAGGGGGACTAATGAAAAACTGTTTTTT	CASSLRGTNEKLFF
-	TRBV4-2	-	TRBJ1-4	TGTGCCAGCAGCCAAGATAGTCTCAACCGGACAGACAATGAAAAACTGTTTTTT	CASSQDSLNRTDNEKLFF
TRBD1	TRBV4-1	-	TRBJ1-1	TGCGCCAGCAGCCAAGACAGGGGGGCCAGCACTGAAGCTTTCTTT	CASSQDRGASTEAFF
TRBD2	TRBV2	-	TRBJ2-2	TGTGCCAGCAGGGGTACTAGCGGGGGGCCCGGGGAGCTGTTTTTT	CASRGTSGGPGELFF
TRBD1	TRBV7-6	-	TRBJ2-1	TGTGCCAGCAGCTTAGTCGGGACAGGGGGCCATGAGCAGTTCTTC	CASSLVGTGGHEQFF
TRBD1	TRBV2	-	TRBJ1-2	TGTGCCAGCAGTAAACATTCCGGGACAGGGGGCATAGAACTCCTCGTTCGGTATGGCTACACCTTC	CASSKHSGTGGIELLVRYGYTF
-	TRBV6-6	-	TRBJ2-7	TGTGCCATCGGGCCGGGGTACGAGCAGTACTTC	CAIGPGYEQYF
TRBD1	TRBV6-5	once	TRBJ1-2	TGTGCCAGCAGGCCCAGACAGGGGCCCAACTATGGCTACACCTTC	CASRPRQGPNYGYTF
-	TRBV5-6	-	TRBJ2-7	TGTGCCAGCAGCTTGGGACAGTTTGTAGAATCCTACGAGCAGTACTTC	CASSLGQFVESYEQYF
-	TRBV5-4	-	TRBJ1-6	TGTGCCAGCAGACCCTCCCGGGCAAATTCACCCCTCCACTTT	CASRPSRANSPLHF
-	TRBV28	-	TRBJ1-4	TGTGCCAGCAAGACTGCTTCGACGGCGCCCGAAAAACTGTTTTTT	CASKTASTAPEKLFF
-	TRBV7-2	-	TRBJ2-2	TGTGCCAGCAGCTTAAACGGGGGACCCACCGGGGAGCTGTTTTTT	CASSLNGGPTGELFF
-	TRBV25-1	once	TRBJ2-3	TGTGCCAGCAGTGAACTACGCACAGATACGCAGTATTTT	CASSELRTDTQYF
TRBD1	TRBV15	-	TRBJ1-4	TGTGCCACCAGCCCGGACAGGGGAGGGTCTAATGAAAAACTGTTTTTT	CATSPDRGGSNEKLFF
TRBD1	TRBV7-9	-	TRBJ1-2	TGTGCCAGCAGCTCTGAGGACAGGGCACATAACTATGGCTACACCTTC	CASSSEDRAHNYGYTF
TRBD2	TRBV7-8	-	TRBJ2-5	TGTGCCAGCAGCCGCCGGGAGGAAGAGACCCAGTACTTC	CASSRREEETQYF
-	TRBV28	-	TRBJ1-1	TGTGCCAGCAGTGGGTCGGTGAACACTGAAGCTTTCTTT	CASSGSVNTEAFF
TRBD1	TRBV19	-	TRBJ2-7	TGTGCCAGTAGGACAGGGGGCTCCTACGAGCAGTACTTC	CASRTGGSYEQYF
TRBD2	TRBV10-3	-	TRBJ2-7	TGTGCCACCGGGACTAGCGGGGGGCCCTACGAGCAGTACTTC	CATGTSGGPYEQYF
TRBD1	TRBV7-2	-	TRBJ1-2	TGTGCCAGCAGCGCCACAGGGGGGGATGGCTACACCTTC	CASSATGGDGYTF
TRBD1	TRBV15	-	TRBJ2-2	TGTGCCACCAGCATACTGACAGGGGTCGACGGGGAGCTGTTTTTT	CATSILTGVDGELFF
TRBD1	TRBV9	-	TRBJ2-1	TGTGCCAGCAGCGTAGCGTTACCGGACAGGGGGTACAATGAGCAGTTCTTC	CASSVALPDRGYNEQFF
TRBD2	TRBV6-6	-	TRBJ2-3	TGTGCCAGCAGTCAGACTAGCGGGGTCACAGATACGCAGTATTTT	CASSQTSGVTDTQYF
-	TRBV7-3	few	TRBJ2-7	TGTGCCAGCAGCCCGACAGGAGGGTATTACGAGCAGTACTTC	CASSPTGGYYEQYF
TRBD1	TRBV4-3	-	TRBJ1-2	TGCGCCAGCAGCCAAGATAGGGGACAGGGGGATGGCTACACCTTC	CASSQDRGQGDGYTF
-	TRBV2	-	TRBJ1-4	TGTGCCAGCAGCCGACTGCTCAATAATGAAAAACTGTTTTTT	CASSRLLNNEKLFF
TRBD1	TRBV7-7	-	TRBJ2-5	TGTGCTAGCAGCTTAGGGGGGACAGGGGAAGAGACCCAGTACTTC	CASSLGGTGEETQYF
-	TRBV7-2	-	TRBJ1-5	TGTGCCAGCAGCTTAGGACTGAATCAGCCCCAGCATTTT	CASSLGLNQPQHF
-	TRBV5-4	-	TRBJ2-7	TGTGCCAGCAGCCCCGGAGTTGACCATATAGCTAGTGGGTACTTC	CASSPGVDHIASGYF
-	TRBV7-2	-	TRBJ1-4	TGTGCCAGCAGCTTATCTCCTCTCCTTCTGGCGGATGAAAAACTGTTTTTT	CASSLSPLLLADEKLFF
TRBD1	TRBV29-1	-	TRBJ1-2	TGCAGCGTGACAGGGGGGAAACACTATGGCTACACCTTC	CSVTGGKHYGYTF
-	TRBV4-2	-	TRBJ1-5	TGTGCCAGCAGCCCGGGAGTGGTAAGCAATCAGCCCCAGCATTTT	CASSPGVVSNQPQHF
-	TRBV11-2	-	TRBJ1-1	TGTGCCAGCAGCGCCCGATACACTGAAGCTTTCTTT	CASSARYTEAFF
TRBD2	TRBV4-3	-	TRBJ2-5	TGCGCCAGCAGCCGCTCCTCTAGCGGGGGGGCCGGAGAGACCCAGTACTTC	CASSRSSSGGAGETQYF
-	TRBV11-2	-	TRBJ2-7	TGTGCCAGCAGCTTCCCTCAGGGTCGCGGCCACGAGCAGTACTTC	CASSFPQGRGHEQYF
-	TRBV12-2	few	TRBJ1-6	TGTGCAAGTCGCCTCCAGTGGGGTGGTTCACCCCTCCACTTT	CASRLQWGGSPLHF
-	TRBV5-4	-	TRBJ2-7	TGTGCCAGCAGCTTGGACGCGGGACAGTCTTACGAGCAGTACTTC	CASSLDAGQSYEQYF
TRBD1	TRBV2	-	TRBJ1-5	TGTGCCAGCAGTGAAGATGGGACAGCAGCTCAGCCCCAGCATTTT	CASSEDGTAAQPQHF
-	TRBV19	-	TRBJ1-1	TGTGCCAGTAGTAAGAGCTTCGGGAACACTGAAGCTTTCTTT	CASSKSFGNTEAFF
TRBD2	TRBV6-4	-	TRBJ2-3	TGTGCCAGCAGTGCCAGTAGCGGGGGTTCAGATACGCAGTATTTT	CASSASSGGSDTQYF
-	TRBV4-1	-	TRBJ1-5	TGCGCCAGCAGCCAAGATATTCGACTAGACAGCCGTAATCAGCCCCAGCATTTT	CASSQDIRLDSRNQPQHF
TRBD1	TRBV6-5	-	TRBJ1-1	TGTGCCAGCAGTTACCTTCGGGGGACAGGGAACACTGAAGCTTTCTTT	CASSYLRGTGNTEAFF
TRBD2	TRBV10-2	-	TRBJ2-7	TGCGCCAGCAGTGAGGCTAGCGGGGCCCTCTTGGAGCAGTACTTC	CASSEASGALLEQYF
-	TRBV7-8	-	TRBJ2-1	TGTGCCAGCAGCTTACAAACCCATGGGACATGGAATGAGCAGTTCTTC	CASSLQTHGTWNEQFF
-	TRBV10-1	-	TRBJ1-2	TGCGCCAGCAGTTCCTGTTTACTCATCGGGGATGGCTACACCTTC	CASSSCLLIGDGYTF
TRBD2	TRBV27	-	TRBJ2-3	TGTGCCAGCAGTACAAATCCGACTAGCGGGGGACCGTGGGATACGCAGTATTTT	CASSTNPTSGGPWDTQYF